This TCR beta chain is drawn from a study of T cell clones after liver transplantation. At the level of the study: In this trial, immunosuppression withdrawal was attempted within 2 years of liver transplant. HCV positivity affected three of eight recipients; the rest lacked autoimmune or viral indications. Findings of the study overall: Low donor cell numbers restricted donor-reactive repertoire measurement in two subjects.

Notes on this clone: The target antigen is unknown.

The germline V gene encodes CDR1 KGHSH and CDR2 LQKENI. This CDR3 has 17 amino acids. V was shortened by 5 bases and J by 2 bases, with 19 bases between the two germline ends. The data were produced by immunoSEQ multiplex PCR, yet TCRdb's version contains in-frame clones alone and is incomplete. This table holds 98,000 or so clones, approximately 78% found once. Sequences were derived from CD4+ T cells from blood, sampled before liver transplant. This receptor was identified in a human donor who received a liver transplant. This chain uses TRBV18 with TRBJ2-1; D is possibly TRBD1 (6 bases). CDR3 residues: CASSLRVGALPYNEQFF. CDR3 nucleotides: TGTGCCAGCTCATTGAGAGTGGGGGCCCTACCCTACAATGAGCAGTTCTTC. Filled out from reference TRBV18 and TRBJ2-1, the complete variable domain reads NAGVMQNPRHLVRRRGQEARLRCSPMKGHSHVYWYRQLPEEGLKFMVYLQKENIIDESGMPKERFSAEFPKEGPSILRIQQVVRGDSAAYFCASSLRVGALPYNEQFFGPGTRLTVL.